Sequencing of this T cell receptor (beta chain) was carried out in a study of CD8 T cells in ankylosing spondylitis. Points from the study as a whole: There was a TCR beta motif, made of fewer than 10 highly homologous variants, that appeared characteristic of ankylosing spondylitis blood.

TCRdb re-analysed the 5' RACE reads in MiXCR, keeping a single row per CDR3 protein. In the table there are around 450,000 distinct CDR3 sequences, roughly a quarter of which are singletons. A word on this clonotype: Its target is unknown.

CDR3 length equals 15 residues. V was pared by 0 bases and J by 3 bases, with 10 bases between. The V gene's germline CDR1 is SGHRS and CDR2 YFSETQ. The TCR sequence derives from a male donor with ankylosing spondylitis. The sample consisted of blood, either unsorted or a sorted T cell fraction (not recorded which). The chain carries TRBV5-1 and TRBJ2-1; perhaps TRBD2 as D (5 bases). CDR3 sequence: CASSLGGSIYNEQFF. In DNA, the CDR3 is TGCGCCAGCAGCTTGGGTGGGAGTATCTACAATGAGCAGTTCTTC.